This passage covers 19 T cell receptor beta chains from one sample sequenced in a study of blood T cell repertoires in COVID-19. The protocol was immunoSEQ multiplex PCR, while the TCRdb copy is restricted to in-frame clones and leaves out a portion. The table has roughly 380,000 clones, roughly 89% seen once; the top ten hold about 3.9%. Sequenced: peripheral blood. The receptors were sampled from a woman in her sixties or seventies with COVID-19, enrolled during active disease.

The chain joins TRBV5-1 to TRBJ1-1; D uncertain. Trimming shortened V by 4 bases and J by 0 bases, and 7 bases separated the two germline ends. The CDR3 has 13 amino acids. The V gene's germline CDR1 is SGHRS and CDR2 YFSETQ. CDR3 in DNA: TGCGCCAGCAGCCGGGAGGTGAACACTGAAGCTTTCTTT. Translated, it gives CASSREVNTEAFF.

There are a few counts of this clone. The chain employs TRBV6-5 and TRBJ1-5; D possibly corresponds to TRBD1 (5 bases). The V and J ends lost 7 bases and 7 bases respectively, with 20 bases between them. Germline CDR1 is MNHEY and CDR2 is SVGAGI. The CDR3 is 15 amino acids. DNA of the CDR3: TGTGCCAGCACGGGGGTGACCGTGGGGCGCCAGCCCCAGCATTTT. Translating it yields CASTGVTVGRQPQHF.

J is TRBJ2-3 and V is TRBV7-9; maybe TRBD1 (5 bases). V lost 1 base and J lost 4, with 9 bases in between. This CDR3 is 14 amino acids long. The germline V gene encodes CDR1 SEHNR and CDR2 FQNEAQ (reference sequence). This CDR3 is CASSLDQGSDTQYF. The CDR3 bases are TGTGCCAGCAGCTTAGATCAGGGATCAGATACGCAGTATTTT.

Turning to this clone: At one end the junction does not follow the germline gene, possibly because of a read error. This rearrangement joins TRBV14 to TRBJ1-2; D perhaps matches TRBD1 (5 bases). Per germline, CDR1 SGHDN and CDR2 FVKESK. The CDR3 length is 15 residues. The CDR3 loop is CASSPPGLQNSGYTF. The CDR3 DNA reads as TGTGCCAGCAGCCCGCCGGGACTCCAAAACTCTGGCTACACCTTC.

V is TRBV6-5 and J is TRBJ2-7; TRBD1 matches at 7 bases. The V segment lost 0 bases and the J segment 4 bases; nucleotides outside the gene matches: 9. CDR3 size: 16 residues. Per the germline V gene, CDR1 is MNHEY and CDR2 is SVGAGI. The CDR3, as DNA: TGTGCCAGCAGTTACTCGGTCGGACAGGTGGTTTACGAGCAGTACTTC. Amino acids: CASSYSVGQVVYEQYF.

The genes are TRBV2 and TRBJ2-3; 9 bases are a match to TRBD2. The CDR3 extends over 15 amino acids. V shed 2 bases and J 6 bases; nucleotides not matched to a gene: 6. Germline V lookup: CDR1 SNHLY, CDR2 FYNNEI. In DNA form, the CDR3 reads TGTGCCAGCAGTGAAAGGAGCGGGGGGTTGGATACGCAGTATTTT. Its protein is CASSERSGGLDTQYF.

The CDR3 is CASSRTSGWGQIYGYTF. The DNA of the CDR3 is TGTGCCAGTAGCAGAACTTCGGGGTGGGGGCAGATCTATGGCTACACCTTC. The chain carries TRBV19 and TRBJ1-2; TRBD1 is a possible D gene (6 bases). V lost 6 bases to trimming and J lost 4 bases, with 24 bases between them. The germline gives CDR1 LNHDA, CDR2 SQIVND (reference sequence). The CDR3 covers 17 residues.

The CDR3 nucleotides are TGTGCCAGCAGCTCCGGACAGGCCTATGGCTACACCTTC. Translated: CASSSGQAYGYTF. This chain joins TRBV7-9 and TRBJ1-2; 7 nucleotides match TRBD1. The CDR3 has 13 amino acids. V was pared by 4 bases and J by 4 bases, with 3 bases of the junction left unmatched. The germline V gene has CDR1 SEHNR and CDR2 FQNEAQ (reference sequence).

This rearrangement joins TRBV3-1 (or the pseudogene TRBV3-2) to TRBJ2-7, with 9 nucleotides matching TRBD1. V lost 1 base to trimming and J lost 2 bases; unmatched junction nucleotides: 6. This CDR3 spans 16 amino acids. Germline CDR1 and CDR2: LGHDT and YNNKEL (reference sequence). CDR3 in DNA: TGTGCCAGCAGCCAAGTTCTTGGGACAGGGCCCTACGAGCAGTACTTC. This gives the protein CASSQVLGTGPYEQYF.

V and J are TRBV7-9 and TRBJ1-2; D call uncertain. Trimming pared 0 bases from V and 8 bases from J, leaving 19 bases between. From germline, CDR1 is SEHNR and CDR2 FQNEAQ (reference sequence). This CDR3 has 16 amino acids. CDR3: CASSLAESGGRGGYTF. In nucleotides, the CDR3 is TGTGCCAGCAGCTTAGCGGAAAGTGGCGGCCGGGGAGGCTACACCTTC.

This chain connects TRBV10-3 to TRBJ1-1, with D unresolved. V lost 6 bases and J 5 bases, leaving 16 bases between the germline ends. This CDR3 has 14 residues. Germline V gene data show CDR1 as ENHRY and CDR2 as SYGVKD. The CDR3 DNA reads as TGTGCCATCAGCCCATCGGCAGGAGGTACTGAAGCTTTCTTT. Amino acids: CAISPSAGGTEAFF.

This sequence joins TRBV19 and TRBJ1-6; D not certain. Germline CDR1 LNHDA, CDR2 SQIVND (reference sequence). The V gene lost 6 bases and the J gene lost 10 bases, with 16 bases spanning the gap. The CDR3 covers 14 residues. CDR3 sequence: CASREPGIGSPLHF. CDR3 bases: TGTGCCAGTAGAGAACCGGGAATCGGGTCACCCCTCCACTTT.

This chain links TRBV18 with TRBJ1-2; 7 bases are a match to TRBD1. The J segment lost 7 bases and the V segment lost 6 bases, leaving 11 bases of the junction unmatched. CDR1 is KGHSH, CDR2 LQKENI, per germline. The CDR3 length is 14 residues. DNA of the CDR3: TGTGCCAGCTCGCCCCTCCAGGGGGTCGTTGGCTACACCTTC. Translated, it gives CASSPLQGVVGYTF.

The genes are TRBV19 and TRBJ2-1; 12 bases are shared with TRBD1. Germline V gene data show CDR1 as LNHDA and CDR2 as SQIVND (reference sequence). V trimming: 1 base; J trimming: 6 bases; junction bases outside the gene matches: 4. CDR3 length: 16 residues. CDR3 DNA sequence: TGTGCCAGTAGTATAGTGGGACAGGGGGCCGCCAATGAGCAGTTCTTC. Translated: CASSIVGQGAANEQFF.

The chain employs TRBV7-3 and TRBJ1-1, with 7 nucleotides matching TRBD1. Unmatched junction bases numbered 7, after V lost 5 bases and J lost 4 bases. The CDR3 loop spans 14 amino acids. CDR1 is SGHTA, CDR2 FQGTGA, per germline. CDR3 protein: CASSASGGVTEAFF. The CDR3 nucleotides are TGTGCCAGCAGCGCATCAGGGGGTGTCACTGAAGCTTTCTTT.

V gene TRBV11-2 combines with J gene TRBJ2-5; D perhaps matches TRBD2 (6 bases). Germline V gene sequence: CDR1 SGHAT, CDR2 FQNNGV. There are 14 residues in the CDR3. Trimming took off 1 base at V and 5 bases at J, with 11 bases between the two ends. The CDR3 loop reads CASSLAGVVETQYF. The CDR3 DNA follows: TGTGCCAGCAGCTTAGCGGGGGTGGTGGAGACCCAGTACTTC.

The DNA for the CDR3 is TGTGCCAGCAGGGGACAGGGGAGAACCGGGGAGCTGTTTTTT. It translates to CASRGQGRTGELFF. V gene TRBV27 combines with J gene TRBJ2-2, with 10 bases aligning to TRBD1. The V and J ends lost 6 bases and 5 bases, in that order; junction bases with no gene match: 3. There are 14 residues in the CDR3. CDR1 is MNHEY, CDR2 SMNVEV, per germline (reference sequence).

In this sample, this clone turned up once. The chain has TRBV19 and TRBJ1-5; D is perhaps TRBD1 (6 bases). V lost 1 base and J 4 bases, leaving 14 bases between the germline ends. Germline-derived CDR1 and CDR2 are LNHDA and SQIVND (reference sequence). The CDR3 is 16 residues long. The CDR3: CASSIGRGHKNQPQHF. The DNA of the CDR3 is TGTGCCAGTAGTATAGGTAGGGGACACAAGAATCAGCCCCAGCATTTT.

This rearrangement joins TRBV5-1 to TRBJ2-7, with 13 bases matching TRBD2. V was clipped by 3 bases and J by 1 base; unmatched bases: 4. Germline-derived CDR1 and CDR2 are SGHRS and YFSETQ. CDR3 size: 16 residues. The CDR3 region has the DNA TGCGCCAGCAGCTCCCCGGGACTAGCGGGGTCCTACGAGCAGTACTTC. It translates to CASSSPGLAGSYEQYF.